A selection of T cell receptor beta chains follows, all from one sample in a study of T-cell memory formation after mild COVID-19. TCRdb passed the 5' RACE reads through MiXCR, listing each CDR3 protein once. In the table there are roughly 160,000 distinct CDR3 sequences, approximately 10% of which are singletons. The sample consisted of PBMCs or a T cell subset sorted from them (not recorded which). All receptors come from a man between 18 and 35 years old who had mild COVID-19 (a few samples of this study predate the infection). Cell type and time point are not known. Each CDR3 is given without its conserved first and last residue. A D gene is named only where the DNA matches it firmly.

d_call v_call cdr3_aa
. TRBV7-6 ASSLLSRLVRKNTEAF
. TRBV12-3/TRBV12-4 ASSLAVLQVAF
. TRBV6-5 ASRITGMNTEAF
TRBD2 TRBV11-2 ASSSIKTSGGVNTGELF
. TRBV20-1 SASRPLKTQY
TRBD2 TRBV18 ASSPLRTSSYEQY
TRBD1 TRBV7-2 ASSLNRGEQPQH
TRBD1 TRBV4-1 ASSQLDRDGYEQY
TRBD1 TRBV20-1 SAQSGQGATQPQH
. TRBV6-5 ASSYRWGDEQF
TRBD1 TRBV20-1 SARYTGGAAQAF
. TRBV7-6 ASSLDPRSPQH
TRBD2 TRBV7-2 ASRYRPAGGPRPF
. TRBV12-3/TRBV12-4 ASSLPPGAVTDTQY
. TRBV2 ASRRSLRTDTQY
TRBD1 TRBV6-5 ASSHGTVDEQY
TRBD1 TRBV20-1 SARPPWTGPETQY
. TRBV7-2 ASSSPGNGNTIY
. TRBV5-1 ASKLGTGELF
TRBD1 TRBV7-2 ASSATGEETQY
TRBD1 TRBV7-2 ASSFNRGDIQY
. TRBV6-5 ASSYSWTAGGQF
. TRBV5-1 ASSLPGVSPYGYT
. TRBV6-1 ASSEFVGANVLT
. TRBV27 ASSLQEYNSPLH
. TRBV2 ASREGGAVYEQY
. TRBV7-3 ASSSLPDTEAF
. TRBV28 ASSSRGYGIGELF
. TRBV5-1 ASSWGRFMNTEAF
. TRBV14 ASSPSASYEQY
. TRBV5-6 ASSLVKGNSYEQY
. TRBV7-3 ASSLTGGPTGELF
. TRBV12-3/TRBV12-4 ASSLKGGNIQY
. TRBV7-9 ASSMRASGTEAF
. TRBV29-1 SVGLGSARPDTQY
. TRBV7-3 ASSLNGVLQY
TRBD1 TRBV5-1 ASNLQGASTDTQY
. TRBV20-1 STTPGGYEQY
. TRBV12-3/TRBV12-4 ASSTANSPLH
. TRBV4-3 ASSRKQLADTQY
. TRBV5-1 ASSPRTGPGETQY
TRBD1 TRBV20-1 SAPRTGLPDTQY
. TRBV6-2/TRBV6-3 ASSYPDRAYGYT
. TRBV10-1 ASSATLSSVNTIY
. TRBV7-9 ASSFQGHQPQH
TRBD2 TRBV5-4 ASSQGGLAGGSADTQY
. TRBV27 ASSPWQSTEAF
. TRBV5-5 ASSVTGLGYGYT
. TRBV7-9 ASSFTGVNTEAF
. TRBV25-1 ASSEWGRTYEQY
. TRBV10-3 AISAGQGDTYEQY
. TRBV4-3 ASSQDLARGVPDTQY
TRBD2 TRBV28 ASRPGGYEQY
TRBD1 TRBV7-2 ASSQQGAAGDTQY